A selection of T cell receptor beta chains follows, all from one sample in a study of blood T cell repertoires in COVID-19. Sequenced by immunoSEQ multiplex PCR; TCRdb stores in-frame clones only, minus some. The top ten hold roughly 5% of the sample, which has about 200,000 clones, 83% seen once. Source material: PBMCs or T cells enriched from blood (not recorded which). The origin of the receptors is a woman in her forties or fifties who had been exposed to COVID-19. CDR3s include the opening cysteine and the closing phenylalanine or tryptophan. A D gene is named only where the DNA matches it firmly. Clone sizes are given selectively: once, few, many, or a class where the clone is expanded.

V: TRBV12-5; size: NA; D: TRBD1; J: TRBJ1-1; DNA: TGTGCTAGTGGATTTGAGGGACAGGGGTTCGAAGCTTTCTTT; CDR3: CASGFEGQGFEAFF
V: TRBV3-1/TRBV3-2; size: few; D: TRBD1; J: TRBJ2-1; DNA: TGTGCCAGCAGCTGGACAGGGGCCGCGCAAAATGAGCAGTTCTTC; CDR3: CASSWTGAAQNEQFF
V: TRBV2; size: NA; D: TRBD2; J: TRBJ2-5; DNA: TGTGCCAGCAGTGGTGGCCTAGCGGGGGTCCAAGAGACCCAGTACTTC; CDR3: CASSGGLAGVQETQYF
V: TRBV10-2; size: once; D: NA; J: TRBJ2-7; DNA: TGCGCCAGCAGGTCAGCGGACCGGGCCGAGCAGTACTTC; CDR3: CASRSADRAEQYF
V: TRBV5-1; size: NA; D: TRBD2; J: TRBJ2-7; DNA: TGCGCCAGCAGCTTGATAGCGGGGGCAGCCTACGAGCAGTACTTC; CDR3: CASSLIAGAAYEQYF
V: TRBV9; size: NA; D: TRBD1; J: TRBJ1-1; DNA: TGTGCCAGCACCTTAAGGGGGCCCACTGAAGCTTTCTTT; CDR3: CASTLRGPTEAFF
V: TRBV29-1; size: NA; D: NA; J: TRBJ1-2; DNA: TGCAGCGTTGCAACAGGTAGACTGGGTGGCTACACCTTC; CDR3: CSVATGRLGGYTF
V: TRBV7-9; size: NA; D: TRBD1; J: TRBJ1-4; DNA: TGTGCCAGCAGCTACCAGGGGGCGTATGAAAAACTGTTTTTT; CDR3: CASSYQGAYEKLFF
V: TRBV28; size: NA; D: NA; J: TRBJ2-7; DNA: TGTGCCAGCGGTACGTTCCGGGGGTACTACGAGCAGTACTTC; CDR3: CASGTFRGYYEQYF
V: TRBV5-4; size: NA; D: NA; J: TRBJ2-3; DNA: TGTGCCAGCAGCTGGAGACAGGATGACACAGATACGCAGTATTTT; CDR3: CASSWRQDDTDTQYF
V: TRBV11-2; size: NA; D: NA; J: TRBJ2-5; DNA: TGTGCCAGCAGCTCCGGGACTTTCCAAGAGACCCAGTACTTC; CDR3: CASSSGTFQETQYF
V: TRBV18; size: NA; D: NA; J: TRBJ1-1; DNA: TGTGCCAGCTCAGCCGGGAACACTGAAGCTTTCTTT; CDR3: CASSAGNTEAFF
V: TRBV19; size: NA; D: NA; J: TRBJ2-2; DNA: TGTGCCAGTAGTATTGGGAGAGGGGGTGCCGGGGAGCTGTTTTTT; CDR3: CASSIGRGGAGELFF
V: TRBV10-1; size: NA; D: NA; J: TRBJ2-1; DNA: TGCGCCAGCAGCCCTTTCGAGTACAATGAGCAGTTCTTC; CDR3: CASSPFEYNEQFF